Listed here are 8 T cell receptor beta chains from one sample, sequenced in a study of blood T cell repertoires in COVID-19. Clones were read by immunoSEQ multiplex PCR, and TCRdb kept only the in-frame ones, dropping some. The sample includes some 150,000 clones, about 87% of them seen just once. The sequenced sample was peripheral blood. These receptors were taken from a woman between 50 and 59 years old with acute or convalescent COVID-19.

This rearrangement joins TRBV2 to TRBJ2-7; perhaps TRBD1 as D (5 bases). From germline, CDR1 is SNHLY and CDR2 FYNNEI. V gave up 6 bases and J gave up 3 bases, with 15 bases separating them. This CDR3 spans 14 amino acids. The CDR3 sequence is CASSRRVNGYEQYF. DNA for the CDR3: TGTGCCAGCAGCCGCAGGGTAAATGGCTACGAGCAGTACTTC. The whole variable domain, remainder taken from reference TRBV2 and TRBJ2-7, is EPEVTQTPSHQVTQMGQEVILRCVPISNHLYFYWYRQILGQKVEFLVSFYNNEISEKSEIFDDQFSVERPDGSNFTLKIRSTKLEDSAMYFCASSRRVNGYEQYFGPGTRLTVT.

This chain uses TRBV10-3 with TRBJ1-1; 7 bases agree with TRBD1. The trim removed 9 bases at V and 0 bases at J, leaving 13 bases unmatched. Germline assignment: CDR1 ENHRY and CDR2 SYGVKD. This CDR3 has 16 residues. CDR3 residues: CAIGTGVGALNTEAFF. Here the CDR3 DNA reads TGTGCCATTGGAACAGGGGTAGGGGCGTTGAACACTGAAGCTTTCTTT.

The V gene is TRBV11-2, the J gene TRBJ2-7, with D perhaps TRBD1 (6 bases). Germline V gene data show CDR1 as SGHAT and CDR2 as FQNNGV. CDR3 length equals 15 residues. Trimming took 1 base from V and 1 from J, leaving 11 bases between them. CDR3 in DNA: TGTGCCAGCAGCTTAGTCTGGGGGCAATCCTACGAGCAGTACTTC. Translation: CASSLVWGQSYEQYF. Variable domain in full (rest from reference TRBV11-2 and TRBJ2-7): EAGVAQSPRYKIIEKRQSVAFWCNPISGHATLYWYQQILGQGPKLLIQFQNNGVVDDSQLPKDRFSAERLKGVDSTLKIQPAKLEDSAVYLCASSLVWGQSYEQYFGPGTRLTVT.

The V call is TRBV15, the J call TRBJ2-7; possibly TRBD2 for D (6 bases). The germline V gene has CDR1 LNHNV and CDR2 YYDKDF (reference sequence). This CDR3 has 13 residues. The ends were cut back, 5 bases at V and 2 bases at J, with 10 bases in the middle. The CDR3 DNA sequence: TGTGCCACCAGCTACCGACTAGCCTACGAGCAGTACTTC. Translated: CATSYRLAYEQYF.

The V and J genes are TRBV19 and TRBJ1-5, with 7 bases fitting TRBD1. Germline-derived CDR1 and CDR2 are LNHDA and SQIVND (reference sequence). The CDR3 contains 13 residues. J lost 5 bases, V lost 7 bases, and 5 bases had no gene match. CDR3 coding DNA: TGTGCCAGTACAGGGACAGCGGATCAGCCCCAGCATTTT. This codes for CASTGTADQPQHF.

The rearrangement uses TRBV18 and TRBJ2-7, with 10 nucleotides matching TRBD1. V was pared by 6 bases and J by 4 bases, with 12 bases of the junction left unmatched. The CDR3 consists of 16 residues. CDR1 is KGHSH and CDR2 is LQKENI in the germline V gene. The CDR3 coding sequence is TGTGCCAGCTCCCGGCTCGGGACAGGGGCTTCGTACGAGCAGTACTTC. Protein sequence: CASSRLGTGASYEQYF.

This sequence joins TRBV3-1 (or the pseudogene TRBV3-2) and TRBJ2-1; D unclear. The CDR3 runs 15 residues. Trimming took 0 bases from V and 8 from J, leaving 14 bases between them. Germline V gene sequence: CDR1 LGHDT, CDR2 YNNKEL (reference sequence). CDR3 sequence: CASSQDLTPAHEQFF. In nucleotides, the CDR3 is TGTGCCAGCAGCCAAGATCTGACTCCCGCCCATGAGCAGTTCTTC.

The chain joins TRBV10-1 to TRBJ1-6, with D possibly TRBD1 on 5 matching bases. Trimming removed 3 bases at V and 7 bases at J, with 7 bases between. In germline, CDR1 is WNHNN, CDR2 SYGVQD (reference sequence). This CDR3 region has 13 residues. The CDR3 nucleotides are TGCGCCAGCAGTGACGGGGGGAATTCACCCCTCCACTTT. Encoded protein: CASSDGGNSPLHF.